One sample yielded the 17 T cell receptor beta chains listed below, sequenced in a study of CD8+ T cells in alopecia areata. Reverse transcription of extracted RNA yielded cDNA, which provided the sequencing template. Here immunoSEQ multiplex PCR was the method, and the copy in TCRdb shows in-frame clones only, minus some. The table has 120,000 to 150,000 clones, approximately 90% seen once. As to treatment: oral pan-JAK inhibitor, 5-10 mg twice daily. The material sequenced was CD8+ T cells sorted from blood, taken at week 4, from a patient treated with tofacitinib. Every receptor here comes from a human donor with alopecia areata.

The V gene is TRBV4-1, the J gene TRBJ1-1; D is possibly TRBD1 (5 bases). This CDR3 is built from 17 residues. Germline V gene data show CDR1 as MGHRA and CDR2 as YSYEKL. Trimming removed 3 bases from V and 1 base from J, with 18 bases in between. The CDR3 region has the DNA TGCGCCAGCAGCCACCCCCTGACAGTCCGATCGAACACTGAAGCTTTCTTT. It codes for CASSHPLTVRSNTEAFF.

The CDR3 coding sequence is TGTGCCAGCGGCTCTGGGGCCAACGTCCTGACTTTC. It specifies CASGSGANVLTF. The chain carries TRBV27 and TRBJ2-6, with D unclear. CDR1 MNHEY and CDR2 SMNVEV come from the germline V gene (reference sequence). V lost 8 bases, J lost 0 bases, and 2 bases lay in between. This CDR3 is 12 amino acids long.

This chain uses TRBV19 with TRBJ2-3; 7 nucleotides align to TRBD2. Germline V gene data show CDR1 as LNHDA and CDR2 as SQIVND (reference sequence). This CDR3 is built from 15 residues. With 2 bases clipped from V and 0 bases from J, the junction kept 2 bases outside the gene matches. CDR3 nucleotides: TGTGCCAGTAGTATAAGCGGGGCTAGCACAGATACGCAGTATTTT. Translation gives CASSISGASTDTQYF.

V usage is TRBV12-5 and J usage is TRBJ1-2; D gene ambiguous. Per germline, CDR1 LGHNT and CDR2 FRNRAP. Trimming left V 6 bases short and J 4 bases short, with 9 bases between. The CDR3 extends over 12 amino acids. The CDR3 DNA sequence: TGTGCTAGTGGGGACGGCGGCTATGGCTACACCTTC. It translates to CASGDGGYGYTF.

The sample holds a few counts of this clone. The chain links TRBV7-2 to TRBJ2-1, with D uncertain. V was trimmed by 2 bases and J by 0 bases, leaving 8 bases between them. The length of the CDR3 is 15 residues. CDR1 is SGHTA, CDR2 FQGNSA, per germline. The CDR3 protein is CASSLISNSYNEQFF. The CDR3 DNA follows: TGTGCCAGCAGCTTAATTTCCAACTCCTACAATGAGCAGTTCTTC.

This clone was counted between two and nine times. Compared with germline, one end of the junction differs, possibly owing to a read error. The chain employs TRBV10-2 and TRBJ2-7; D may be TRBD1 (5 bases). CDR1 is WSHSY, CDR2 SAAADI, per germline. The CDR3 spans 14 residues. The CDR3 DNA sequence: TGTGCCATCAGTGACAGCCAGAAAAACTACGAGCAGTACTTC. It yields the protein CAISDSQKNYEQYF.

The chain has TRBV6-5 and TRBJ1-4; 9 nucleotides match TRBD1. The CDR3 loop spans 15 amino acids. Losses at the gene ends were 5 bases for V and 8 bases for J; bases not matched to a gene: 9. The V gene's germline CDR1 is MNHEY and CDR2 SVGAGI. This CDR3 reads CASSPYRDRAEKLFF. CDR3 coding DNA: TGTGCCAGCAGTCCGTATCGGGACAGGGCCGAAAAACTGTTTTTT.

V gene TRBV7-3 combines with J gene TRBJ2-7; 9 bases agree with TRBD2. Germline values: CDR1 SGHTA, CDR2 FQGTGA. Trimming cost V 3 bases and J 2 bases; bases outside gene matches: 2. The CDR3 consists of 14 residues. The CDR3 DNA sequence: TGTGCCAGCAGCTTTAGCGGGGGCCCCTACGAGCAGTACTTC. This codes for CASSFSGGPYEQYF.

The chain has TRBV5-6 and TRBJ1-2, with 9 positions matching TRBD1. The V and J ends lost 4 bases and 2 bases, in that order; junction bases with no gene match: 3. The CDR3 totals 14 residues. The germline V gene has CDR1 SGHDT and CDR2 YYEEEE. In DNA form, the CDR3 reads TGTGCCAGCAGCCCGGGACAGGGCAACTATGGCTACACCTTC. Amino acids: CASSPGQGNYGYTF.

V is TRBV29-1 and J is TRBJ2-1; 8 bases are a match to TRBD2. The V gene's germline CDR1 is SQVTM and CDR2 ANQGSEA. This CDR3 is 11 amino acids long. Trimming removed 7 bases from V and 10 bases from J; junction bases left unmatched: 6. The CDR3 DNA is TGCAGCGCCCCGAGCGGGGGCGAGCAGTTCTTC. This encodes CSAPSGGEQFF.

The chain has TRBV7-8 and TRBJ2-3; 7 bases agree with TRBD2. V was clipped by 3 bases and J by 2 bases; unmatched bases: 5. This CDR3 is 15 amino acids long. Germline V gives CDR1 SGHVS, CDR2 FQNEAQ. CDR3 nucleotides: TGTGCCAGCAGCTTTACCAGCGGGGACACAGATACGCAGTATTTT. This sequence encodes CASSFTSGDTDTQYF. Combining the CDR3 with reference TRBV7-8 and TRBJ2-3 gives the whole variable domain GAGVSQSPRYKVAKRGQDVALRCDPISGHVSLFWYQQALGQGPEFLTYFQNEAQLDKSGLPSDRFFAERPEGSVSTLKIQRTQQEDSAVYLCASSFTSGDTDTQYFGPGTRLTVL.

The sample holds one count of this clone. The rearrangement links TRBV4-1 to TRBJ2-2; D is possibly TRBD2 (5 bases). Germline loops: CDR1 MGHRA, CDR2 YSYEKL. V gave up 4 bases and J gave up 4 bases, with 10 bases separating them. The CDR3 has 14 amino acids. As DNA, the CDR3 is TGCGCCAGCAGCCCCGGACTTTCCACCGGGGAGCTGTTTTTT. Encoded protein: CASSPGLSTGELFF.

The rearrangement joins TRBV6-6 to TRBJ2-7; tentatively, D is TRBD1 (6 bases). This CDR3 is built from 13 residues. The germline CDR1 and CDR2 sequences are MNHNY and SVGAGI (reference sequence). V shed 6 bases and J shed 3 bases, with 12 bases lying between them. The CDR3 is CASSLTGIYEQYF. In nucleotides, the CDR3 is TGTGCCAGCAGCCTGACAGGTATCTACGAGCAGTACTTC.

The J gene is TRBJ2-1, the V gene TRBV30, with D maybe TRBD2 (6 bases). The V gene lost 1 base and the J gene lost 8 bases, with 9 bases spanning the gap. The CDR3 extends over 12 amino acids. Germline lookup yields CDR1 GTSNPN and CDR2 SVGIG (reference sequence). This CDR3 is CAWSAGVDEQFF. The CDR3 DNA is TGTGCCTGGAGTGCGGGGGTTGATGAGCAGTTCTTC.

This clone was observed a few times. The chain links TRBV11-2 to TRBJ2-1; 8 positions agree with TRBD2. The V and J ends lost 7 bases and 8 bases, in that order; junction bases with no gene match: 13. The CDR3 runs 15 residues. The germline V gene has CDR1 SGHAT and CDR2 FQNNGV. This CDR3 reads CASTPRTSIFDEQFF. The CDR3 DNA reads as TGTGCCAGCACCCCTCGGACTAGCATATTTGATGAGCAGTTCTTC.

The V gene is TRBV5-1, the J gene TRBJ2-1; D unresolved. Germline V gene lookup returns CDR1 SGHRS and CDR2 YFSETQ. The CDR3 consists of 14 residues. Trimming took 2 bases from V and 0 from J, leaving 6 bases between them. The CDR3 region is CASSFVSSYNEQFF. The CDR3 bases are TGCGCCAGCAGCTTTGTTAGCTCCTACAATGAGCAGTTCTTC.

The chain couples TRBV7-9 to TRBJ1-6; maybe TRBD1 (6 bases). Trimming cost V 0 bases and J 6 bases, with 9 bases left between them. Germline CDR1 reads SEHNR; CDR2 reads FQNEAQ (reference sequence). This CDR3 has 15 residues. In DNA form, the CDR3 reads TGTGCCAGCAGCTTAGCCAGGGGCGGTAATTCACCCCTCCACTTT. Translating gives CASSLARGGNSPLHF. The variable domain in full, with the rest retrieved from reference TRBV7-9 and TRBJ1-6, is DTGVSQNPRHKITKRGQNVTFRCDPISEHNRLYWYRQTLGQGPEFLTYFQNEAQLEKSRLLSDRFSAERPKGSFSTLEIQRTEQGDSAMYLCASSLARGGNSPLHFGNGTRLTVT.